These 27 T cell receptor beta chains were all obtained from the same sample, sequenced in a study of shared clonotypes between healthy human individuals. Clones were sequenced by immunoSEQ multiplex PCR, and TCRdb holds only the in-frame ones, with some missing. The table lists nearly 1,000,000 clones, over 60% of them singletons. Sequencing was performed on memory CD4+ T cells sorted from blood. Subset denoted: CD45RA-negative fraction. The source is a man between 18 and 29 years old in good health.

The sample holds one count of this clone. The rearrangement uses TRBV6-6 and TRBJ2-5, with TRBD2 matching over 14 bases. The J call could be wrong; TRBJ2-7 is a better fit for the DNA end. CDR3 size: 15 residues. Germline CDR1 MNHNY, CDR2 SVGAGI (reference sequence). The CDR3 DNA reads TGTGCCAGCACCAGGGGGACTAGCGGGGGCTACGAGCAGTACTTC. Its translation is CASTRGTSGGYEQYF.

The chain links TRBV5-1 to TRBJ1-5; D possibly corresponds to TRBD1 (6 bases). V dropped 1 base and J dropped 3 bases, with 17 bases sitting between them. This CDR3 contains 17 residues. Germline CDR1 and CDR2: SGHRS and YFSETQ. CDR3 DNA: TGCGCCAGCAGCTTGTCTAACAGGGCGGGGTCCAATCAGCCCCAGCATTTT. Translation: CASSLSNRAGSNQPQHF.

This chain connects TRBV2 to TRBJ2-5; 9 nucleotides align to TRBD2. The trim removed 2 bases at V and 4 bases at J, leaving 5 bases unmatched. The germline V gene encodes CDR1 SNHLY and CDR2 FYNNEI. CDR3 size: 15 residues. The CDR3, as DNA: TGTGCCAGCAGTGAAAGGCTAGCGGGGCCAGAGACCCAGTACTTC. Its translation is CASSERLAGPETQYF.

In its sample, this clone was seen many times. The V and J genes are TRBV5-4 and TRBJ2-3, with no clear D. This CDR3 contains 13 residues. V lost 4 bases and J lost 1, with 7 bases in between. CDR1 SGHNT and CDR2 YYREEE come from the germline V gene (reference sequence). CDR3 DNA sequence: TGTGCCAGCAGCCTCATAGGCACAGATACGCAGTATTTT. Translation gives CASSLIGTDTQYF.

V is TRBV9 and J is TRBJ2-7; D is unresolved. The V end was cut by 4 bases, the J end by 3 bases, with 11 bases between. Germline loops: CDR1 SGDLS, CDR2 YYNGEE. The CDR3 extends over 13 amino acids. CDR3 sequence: CASSLGPDYEQYF. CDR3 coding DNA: TGTGCCAGCAGCCTAGGGCCAGACTACGAGCAGTACTTC.

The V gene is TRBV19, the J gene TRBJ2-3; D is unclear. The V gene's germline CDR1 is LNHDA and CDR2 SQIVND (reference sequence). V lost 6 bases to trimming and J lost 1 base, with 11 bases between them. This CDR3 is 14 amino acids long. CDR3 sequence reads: CASSLRGGTDTQYF. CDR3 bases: TGTGCCAGTAGCCTTCGAGGCGGCACAGATACGCAGTATTTT. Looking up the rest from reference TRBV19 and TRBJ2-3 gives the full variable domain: DGGITQSPKYLFRKEGQNVTLSCEQNLNHDAMYWYRQDPGQGLRLIYYSQIVNDFQKGDIAEGYSVSREKKESFPLTVTSAQKNPTAFYLCASSLRGGTDTQYFGPGTRLTVL.

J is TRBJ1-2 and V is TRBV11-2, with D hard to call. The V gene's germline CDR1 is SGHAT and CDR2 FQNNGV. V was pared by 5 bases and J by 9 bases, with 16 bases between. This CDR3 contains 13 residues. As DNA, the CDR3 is TGTGCCAGCAGCGTAGTGGACCGTCAACGCTACACCTTC. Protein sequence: CASSVVDRQRYTF.

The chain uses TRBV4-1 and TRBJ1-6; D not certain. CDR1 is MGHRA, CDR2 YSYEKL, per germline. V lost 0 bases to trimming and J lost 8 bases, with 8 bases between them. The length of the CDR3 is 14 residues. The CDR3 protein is CASSQDRGYSPLHF. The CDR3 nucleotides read TGCGCCAGCAGCCAAGACCGGGGATATTCACCCCTCCACTTT.

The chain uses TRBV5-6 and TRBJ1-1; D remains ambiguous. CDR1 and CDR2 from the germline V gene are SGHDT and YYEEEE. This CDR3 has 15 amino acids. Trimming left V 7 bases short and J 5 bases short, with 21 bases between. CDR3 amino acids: CASYISGHLGTEAFF. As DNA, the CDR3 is TGTGCCAGCTACATTTCGGGCCATCTGGGGACTGAAGCTTTCTTT.

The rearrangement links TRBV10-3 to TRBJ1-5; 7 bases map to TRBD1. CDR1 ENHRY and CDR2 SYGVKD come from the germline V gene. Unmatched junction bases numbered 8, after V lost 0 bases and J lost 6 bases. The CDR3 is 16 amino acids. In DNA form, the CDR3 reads TGTGCCATCAGTGAGTCGACTCAAGGGGGCGGTCAGCCCCAGCATTTT. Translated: CAISESTQGGGQPQHF.

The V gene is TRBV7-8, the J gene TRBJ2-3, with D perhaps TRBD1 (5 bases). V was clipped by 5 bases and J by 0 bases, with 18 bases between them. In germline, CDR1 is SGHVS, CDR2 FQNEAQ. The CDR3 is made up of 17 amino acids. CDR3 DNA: TGTGCCAGCAGCCCTAGGGGCGGACGCGGTAGCACAGATACGCAGTATTTT. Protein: CASSPRGGRGSTDTQYF. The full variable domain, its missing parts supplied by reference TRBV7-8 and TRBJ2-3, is GAGVSQSPRYKVAKRGQDVALRCDPISGHVSLFWYQQALGQGPEFLTYFQNEAQLDKSGLPSDRFFAERPEGSVSTLKIQRTQQEDSAVYLCASSPRGGRGSTDTQYFGPGTRLTVL.

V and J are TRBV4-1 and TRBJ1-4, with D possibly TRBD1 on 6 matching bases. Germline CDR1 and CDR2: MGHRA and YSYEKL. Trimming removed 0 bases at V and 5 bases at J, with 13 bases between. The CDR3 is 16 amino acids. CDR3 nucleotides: TGCGCCAGCAGCCAAGATCGGGGGGCAGGCAATGAAAAACTGTTTTTT. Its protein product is CASSQDRGAGNEKLFF.

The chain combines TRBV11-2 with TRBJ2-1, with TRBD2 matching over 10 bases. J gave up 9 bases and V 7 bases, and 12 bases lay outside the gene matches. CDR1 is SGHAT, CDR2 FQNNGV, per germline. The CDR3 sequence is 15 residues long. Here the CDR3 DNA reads TGTGCCAGCACCGAGGGGCTAGCGGGAGTGAGTGAGCAGTTCTTC. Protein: CASTEGLAGVSEQFF.

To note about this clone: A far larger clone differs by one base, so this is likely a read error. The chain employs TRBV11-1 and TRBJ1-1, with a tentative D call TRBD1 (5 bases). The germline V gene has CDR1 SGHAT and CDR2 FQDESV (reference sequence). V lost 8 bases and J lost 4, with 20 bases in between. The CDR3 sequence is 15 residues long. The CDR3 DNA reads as TGTGCCAGCCTGGCATACGGGGCGGGTCCCACTGAAGCTTTCTTT. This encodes CASLAYGAGPTEAFF.

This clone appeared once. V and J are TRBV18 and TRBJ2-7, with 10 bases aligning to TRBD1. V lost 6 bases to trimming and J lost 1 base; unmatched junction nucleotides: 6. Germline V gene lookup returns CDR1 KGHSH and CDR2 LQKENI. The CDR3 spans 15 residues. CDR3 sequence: CASSAGQGGSYEQYF. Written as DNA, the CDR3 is TGTGCCAGCTCCGCTGGACAGGGGGGATCCTACGAGCAGTACTTC.

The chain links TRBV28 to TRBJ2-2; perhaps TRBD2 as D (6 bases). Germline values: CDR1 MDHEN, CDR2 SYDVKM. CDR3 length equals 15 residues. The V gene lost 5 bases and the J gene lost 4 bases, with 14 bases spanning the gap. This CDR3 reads CASSPRERGTGELFF. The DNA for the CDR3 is TGTGCCAGCAGTCCCCGGGAGAGGGGCACCGGGGAGCTGTTTTTT.

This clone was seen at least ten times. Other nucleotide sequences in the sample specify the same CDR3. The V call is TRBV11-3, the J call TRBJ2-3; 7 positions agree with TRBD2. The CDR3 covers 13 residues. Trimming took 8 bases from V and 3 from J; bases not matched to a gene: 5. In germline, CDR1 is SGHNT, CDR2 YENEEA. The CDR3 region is CASGLGGTDTQYF. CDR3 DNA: TGTGCCAGCGGCCTGGGAGGGACAGATACGCAGTATTTT.

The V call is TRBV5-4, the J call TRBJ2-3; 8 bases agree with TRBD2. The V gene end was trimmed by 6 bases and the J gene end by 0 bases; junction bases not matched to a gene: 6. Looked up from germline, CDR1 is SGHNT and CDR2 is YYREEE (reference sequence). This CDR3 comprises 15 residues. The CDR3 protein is CASKSGGTSTDTQYF. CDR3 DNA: TGTGCCAGCAAGAGCGGGGGCACTAGCACAGATACGCAGTATTTT.

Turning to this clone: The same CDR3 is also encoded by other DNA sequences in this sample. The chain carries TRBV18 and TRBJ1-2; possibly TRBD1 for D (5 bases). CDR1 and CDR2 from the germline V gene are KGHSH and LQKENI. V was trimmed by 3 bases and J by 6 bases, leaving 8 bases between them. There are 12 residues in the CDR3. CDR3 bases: TGTGCCAGCTCACCTGGGGGTGATGGCTACACCTTC. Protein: CASSPGGDGYTF.

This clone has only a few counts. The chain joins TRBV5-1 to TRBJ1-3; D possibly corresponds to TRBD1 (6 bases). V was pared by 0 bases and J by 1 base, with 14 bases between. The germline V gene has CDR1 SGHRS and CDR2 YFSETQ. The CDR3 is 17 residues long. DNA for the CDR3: TGCGCCAGCAGCTTGGAAGGGGGGCGAAGGTCTGGAAACACCATATATTTT. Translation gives CASSLEGGRRSGNTIYF.

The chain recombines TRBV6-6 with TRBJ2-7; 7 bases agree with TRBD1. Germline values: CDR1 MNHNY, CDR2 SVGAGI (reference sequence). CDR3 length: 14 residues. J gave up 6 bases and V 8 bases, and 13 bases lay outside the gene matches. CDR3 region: CASSRGQLNGEQYF. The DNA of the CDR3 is TGTGCCAGCTCAAGGGGACAGTTAAACGGCGAGCAGTACTTC.

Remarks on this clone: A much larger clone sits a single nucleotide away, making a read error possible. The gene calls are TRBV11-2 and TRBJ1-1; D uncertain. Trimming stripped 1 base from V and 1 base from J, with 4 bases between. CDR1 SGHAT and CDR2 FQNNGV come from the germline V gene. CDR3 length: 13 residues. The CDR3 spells CASSLVANTEAFF. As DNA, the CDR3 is TGTGCCAGCAGCTTAGTGGCGAACACTGAAGCTTTCTTT.

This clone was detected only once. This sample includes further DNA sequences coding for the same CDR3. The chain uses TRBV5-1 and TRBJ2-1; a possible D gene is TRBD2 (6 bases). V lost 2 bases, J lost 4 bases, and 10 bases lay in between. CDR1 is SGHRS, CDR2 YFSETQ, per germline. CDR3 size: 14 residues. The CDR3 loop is CASSLGGRYNEQFF. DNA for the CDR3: TGCGCCAGCAGCTTAGGAGGGAGGTACAATGAGCAGTTCTTC.

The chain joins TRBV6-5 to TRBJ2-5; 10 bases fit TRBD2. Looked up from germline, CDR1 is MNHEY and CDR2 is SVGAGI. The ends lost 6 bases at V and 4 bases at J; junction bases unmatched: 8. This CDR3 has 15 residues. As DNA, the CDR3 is TGTGCCAGCAGACGTGGACTAGCGGAGCTAGAGACCCAGTACTTC. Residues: CASRRGLAELETQYF.

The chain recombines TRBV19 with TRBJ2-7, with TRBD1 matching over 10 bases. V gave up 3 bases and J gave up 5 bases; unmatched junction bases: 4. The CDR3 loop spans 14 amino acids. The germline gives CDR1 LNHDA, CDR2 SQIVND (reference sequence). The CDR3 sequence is CASSMPGTGDEQYF. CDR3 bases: TGTGCCAGTAGTATGCCCGGGACAGGGGACGAGCAGTACTTC.

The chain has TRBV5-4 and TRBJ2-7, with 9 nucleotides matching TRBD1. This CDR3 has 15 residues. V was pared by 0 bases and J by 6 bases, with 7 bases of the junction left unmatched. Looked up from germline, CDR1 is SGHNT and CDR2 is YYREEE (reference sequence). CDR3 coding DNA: TGTGCCAGCAGCTTGGCCCGGGACAGGGTGGGCGAGCAGTACTTC. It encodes CASSLARDRVGEQYF.

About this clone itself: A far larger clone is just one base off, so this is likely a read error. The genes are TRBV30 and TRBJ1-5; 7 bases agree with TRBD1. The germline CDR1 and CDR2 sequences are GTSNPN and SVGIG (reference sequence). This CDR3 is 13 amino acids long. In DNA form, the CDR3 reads TGTGCCTGGACAGGGGGTTACAATCAGCTCCAGCATTTT. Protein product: CAWTGGYNQLQHF.